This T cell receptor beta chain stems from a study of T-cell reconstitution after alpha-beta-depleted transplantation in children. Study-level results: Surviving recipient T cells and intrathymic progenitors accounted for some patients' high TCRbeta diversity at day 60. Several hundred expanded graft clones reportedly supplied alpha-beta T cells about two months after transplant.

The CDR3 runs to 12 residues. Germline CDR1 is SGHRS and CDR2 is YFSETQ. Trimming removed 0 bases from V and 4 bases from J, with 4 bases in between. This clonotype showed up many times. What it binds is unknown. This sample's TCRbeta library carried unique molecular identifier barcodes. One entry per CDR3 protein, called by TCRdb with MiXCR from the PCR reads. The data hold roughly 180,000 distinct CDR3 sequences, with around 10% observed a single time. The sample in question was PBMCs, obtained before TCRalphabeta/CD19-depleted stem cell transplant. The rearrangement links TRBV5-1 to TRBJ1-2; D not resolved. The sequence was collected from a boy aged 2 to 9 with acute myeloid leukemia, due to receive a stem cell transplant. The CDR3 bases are TGCGCCAGCAGCTTGGACAGCTATGGCTACACCTTC. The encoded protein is CASSLDSYGYTF.